The source of this TCR beta chain is a study of identifying expanded T cells in peripheral blood. The data were produced by immunoSEQ multiplex PCR, yet TCRdb's version contains in-frame clones alone and is incomplete. Of around 120,000 clones in the sample, 80% to 90% are singletons; the top ten hold less than 20%. This sequence was found in a person aged 18-70 years in good health. The sample consisted of blood.

The DNA for the CDR3 is TGTGCCAGCAGCGTAGGCGGGGGGGCCGGGGAGACCCAGTACTTC. Amino acids: CASSVGGGAGETQYF. The V gene is TRBV9, the J gene TRBJ2-5; TRBD2 agrees at 9 bases. CDR1 is SGDLS and CDR2 is YYNGEE in the germline V gene. J lost 5 bases, V lost 0 bases, and 5 bases had no gene match. This CDR3 comprises 15 residues.